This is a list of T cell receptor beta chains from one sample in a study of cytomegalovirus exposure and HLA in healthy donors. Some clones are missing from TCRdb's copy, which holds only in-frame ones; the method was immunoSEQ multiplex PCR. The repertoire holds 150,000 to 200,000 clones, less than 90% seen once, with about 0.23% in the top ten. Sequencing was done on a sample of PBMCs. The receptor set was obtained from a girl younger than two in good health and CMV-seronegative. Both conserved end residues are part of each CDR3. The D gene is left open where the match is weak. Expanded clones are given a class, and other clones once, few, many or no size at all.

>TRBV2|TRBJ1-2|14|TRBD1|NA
CASSRQGSQDGYTF
TGTGCCAGCAGCAGACAGGGGAGTCAGGATGGCTACACCTTC
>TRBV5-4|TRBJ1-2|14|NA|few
CASRLRGGNYGYTF
TGTGCCAGCAGACTCCGGGGGGGTAACTATGGCTACACCTTC
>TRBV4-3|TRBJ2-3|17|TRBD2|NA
CASSQDVPSGYTDTQYF
TGCGCCAGCAGCCAAGATGTACCTAGCGGATACACAGATACGCAGTATTTT
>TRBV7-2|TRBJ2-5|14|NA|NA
CASSPGTIQETQYF
TGTGCCAGCAGCCCGGGGACAATCCAAGAGACCCAGTACTTC
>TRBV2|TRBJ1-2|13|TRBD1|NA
CASRTGGQYGYTF
TGTGCCAGCAGAACCGGGGGACAGTATGGCTACACCTTC
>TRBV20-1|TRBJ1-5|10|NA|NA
CSASNQPQHF
TGCAGTGCTTCAAATCAGCCCCAGCATTTT
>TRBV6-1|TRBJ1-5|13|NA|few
CASSGTLNQPQHF
TGTGCCAGCAGTGGGACTCTAAATCAGCCCCAGCATTTT
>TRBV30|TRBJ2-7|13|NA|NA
CAWTPTVAGEQYF
TGTGCCTGGACCCCTACCGTAGCCGGCGAGCAGTACTTC
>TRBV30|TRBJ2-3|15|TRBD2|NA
CAWMAPSGGTDTQYF
TGTGCCTGGATGGCCCCTAGCGGGGGCACAGATACGCAGTATTTT
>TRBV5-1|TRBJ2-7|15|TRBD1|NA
CATAPGDRSSYEQYF
TGCGCCACCGCCCCCGGGGACAGGTCTTCCTACGAGCAGTACTTC
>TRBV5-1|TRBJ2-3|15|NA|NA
CASSPDLPGTDTQYF
TGCGCCAGCAGCCCGGACTTACCAGGCACAGATACGCAGTATTTT
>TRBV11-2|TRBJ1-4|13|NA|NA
CASSLVGGEKLFF
TGTGCCAGCAGCCTAGTTGGGGGCGAAAAACTGTTTTTT
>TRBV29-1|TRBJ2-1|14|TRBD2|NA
CGHRKLAGGNEQFF
TGCGGCCACCGAAAACTAGCGGGAGGCAATGAGCAGTTCTTC
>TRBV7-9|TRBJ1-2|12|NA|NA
CSSSWLEGVYTF
TGTTCCAGCAGCTGGCTTGAGGGCGTTTACACCTTC
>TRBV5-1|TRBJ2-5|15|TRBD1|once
CASSWWTGSLETQYF
TGCGCCAGCAGCTGGTGGACAGGGTCTTTGGAGACCCAGTACTTC
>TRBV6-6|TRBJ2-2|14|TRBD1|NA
CASRGQGDTGELFF
TGTGCCAGCAGGGGACAGGGAGACACCGGGGAGCTGTTTTTT
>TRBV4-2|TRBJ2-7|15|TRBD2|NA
CASTRTSGGFDEQYF
TGTGCCAGCACCCGGACTAGCGGGGGATTTGACGAGCAGTACTTC
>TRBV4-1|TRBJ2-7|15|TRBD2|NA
CASSPGTTTFYEQYF
TGCGCCAGCAGCCCCGGGACTACGACATTTTACGAGCAGTACTTC
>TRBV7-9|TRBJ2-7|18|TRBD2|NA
CASSLWGQGTSGFNEQYF
TGTGCCAGCAGCTTATGGGGACAGGGGACTAGCGGGTTCAACGAGCAGTACTTC
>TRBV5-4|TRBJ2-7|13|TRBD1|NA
CASSWDRVNEQYF
TGTGCCAGCAGCTGGGACAGGGTCAACGAGCAGTACTTC
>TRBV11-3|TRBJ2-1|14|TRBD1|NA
CASSSGQGLGEQFF
TGTGCCAGCAGCTCCGGACAGGGTTTAGGTGAGCAGTTCTTC
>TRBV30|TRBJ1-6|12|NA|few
CAGAGKNSPLHF
TGTGCTGGGGCGGGAAAAAATTCACCCCTCCACTTT
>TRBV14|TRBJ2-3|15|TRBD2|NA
CASSQQLARADTQYF
TGTGCCAGCAGCCAACAACTAGCGAGGGCAGATACGCAGTATTTT
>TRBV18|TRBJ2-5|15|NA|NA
CASSPQSRSQETQYF
TGTGCCAGCTCACCCCAGTCTAGATCCCAAGAGACCCAGTACTTC
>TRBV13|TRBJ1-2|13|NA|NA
CASSLGGGYGYTF
TGTGCCAGCAGCCTTGGGGGGGGTTATGGCTACACCTTC
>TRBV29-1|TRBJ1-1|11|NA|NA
CSVAGFSGAFF
TGCAGCGTCGCAGGGTTCTCGGGAGCTTTCTTT
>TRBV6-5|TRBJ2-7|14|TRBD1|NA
CASSRPGTGTEQYF
TGTGCCAGCAGTCGTCCCGGGACAGGGACGGAGCAGTACTTC
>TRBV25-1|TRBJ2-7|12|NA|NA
CASSEPPHEQYF
TGTGCCAGCAGTGAACCTCCCCACGAGCAGTACTTC
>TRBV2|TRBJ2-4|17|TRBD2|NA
CASSELADGGGKNIQYF
TGTGCCAGCAGTGAACTAGCGGACGGTGGGGGCAAAAACATTCAGTACTTC
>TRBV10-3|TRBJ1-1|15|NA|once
CAISESTAMNTEAFF
TGTGCCATCAGTGAGTCGACAGCCATGAACACTGAAGCTTTCTTT
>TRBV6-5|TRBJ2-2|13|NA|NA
CASSLRRGGELFF
TGTGCCAGCAGTTTACGTCGGGGGGGGGAGCTGTTTTTT
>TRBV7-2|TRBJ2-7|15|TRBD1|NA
CASGTGGSSGREQYF
TGTGCCAGCGGTACAGGGGGGAGCTCAGGTCGCGAGCAGTACTTC
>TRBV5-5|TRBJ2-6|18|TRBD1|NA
CASSLWGTGGIGANVLTF
TGTGCCAGCAGCTTGTGGGGGACAGGGGGCATAGGGGCCAACGTCCTGACTTTC
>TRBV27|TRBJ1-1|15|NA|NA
CASRRGGYGFTEAFF
TGTGCCAGCAGGCGGGGGGGCTATGGGTTCACTGAAGCTTTCTTT
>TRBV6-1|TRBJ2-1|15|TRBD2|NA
CASAGGFSGGNEQFF
TGTGCCAGTGCGGGCGGCTTTAGCGGGGGCAATGAGCAGTTCTTC
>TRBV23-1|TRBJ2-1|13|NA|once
CASSQSRRNEQFF
TGCGCCAGCAGTCAATCGAGGCGCAATGAGCAGTTCTTC
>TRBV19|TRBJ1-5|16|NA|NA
CASSPKIDWFGQPQHF
TGTGCCAGTAGCCCAAAAATAGACTGGTTCGGCCAGCCCCAGCATTTT
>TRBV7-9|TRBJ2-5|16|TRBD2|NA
CASSSARASGKETQYF
TGTGCCAGCAGCTCGGCGCGGGCTAGCGGAAAAGAGACCCAGTACTTC
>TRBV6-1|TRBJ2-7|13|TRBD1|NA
CASSVDRAYEQYF
TGTGCCAGCAGTGTGGACAGGGCTTACGAGCAGTACTTC
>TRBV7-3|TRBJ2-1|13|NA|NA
CASSLGQGNEQFF
TGTGCCAGCAGCTTAGGTCAGGGCAATGAGCAGTTCTTC
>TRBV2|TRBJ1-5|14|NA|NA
CASSEQGGHQPQHF
TGTGCCAGCAGTGAACAAGGGGGACATCAGCCCCAGCATTTT
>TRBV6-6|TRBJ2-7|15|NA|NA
CASSHRVTGTYEQYF
TGTGCCAGCAGTCACAGGGTTACTGGGACCTACGAGCAGTACTTC
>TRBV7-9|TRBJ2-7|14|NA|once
CASSKSQGRYEQYF
TGTGCCAGCAGCAAGTCACAGGGGAGGTACGAGCAGTACTTC
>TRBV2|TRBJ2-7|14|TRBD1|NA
CASIWTGGSYEQYF
TGTGCCAGCATTTGGACAGGGGGCTCCTACGAGCAGTACTTC
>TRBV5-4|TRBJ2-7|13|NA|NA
CASSLGLDGEQYF
TGTGCCAGCAGCTTGGGTCTAGATGGCGAGCAGTACTTC